The 9 T cell receptor beta chains reported below all come from one sample, sequenced in a study of CD8 T cells in ankylosing spondylitis (dated by TCRdb to about 2017). Overall results and qualifications from the work: A TCR beta motif made up of eight highly homologous amino acid variants appeared to be characteristic of blood from ankylosing spondylitis patients.

Antigens for these TCRs are unknown. The protocol used for the library was 5' RACE. The data were produced on an Illumina HiSeq 2500. TCRdb reanalyzed the raw reads on its own, using fastp at Q25 for trimming and MiXCR for clone calling, and kept in-frame beta chains. For every CDR3 protein sequence, its rows merge into one entry that carries the most common genes and DNA. The sample table records about 330,000 distinct CDR3 sequences; approximately 8.2% of these occur just once. The ten most abundant clones make up about 15% of the sample. The sample consisted of blood, either unsorted or a sorted T cell fraction (not recorded which). The receptors derive from a male donor with ankylosing spondylitis.

This clonotype has more than one count but fewer than ten. This chain uses TRBV7-9 with TRBJ2-7; 7 bases are shared with TRBD1. Germline V CDR1 and CDR2: SEHNR, FQNEAQ (reference sequence). Unmatched junction bases numbered 2, after V lost 0 bases and J lost 0 bases. The CDR3 length is 15 residues. CDR3 residues: CASSLATGPSYEQYF. In DNA, the CDR3 is TGTGCCAGCAGCTTAGCGACAGGGCCCTCCTACGAGCAGTACTTC.

This clonotype was detected only a few times. The V gene is TRBV5-1, the J gene TRBJ2-1, with D unresolved. The V gene's germline CDR1 is SGHRS and CDR2 YFSETQ. There are 15 residues in the CDR3. The ends were cut back, 2 bases at V and 5 bases at J, with 14 bases in the middle. CDR3 loop: CASSFARTFNNEQFF. Written as DNA, the CDR3 is TGCGCCAGCAGCTTCGCGCGGACCTTCAACAATGAGCAGTTCTTC. The whole variable domain, filled in from reference TRBV5-1 and TRBJ2-1, reads KAGVTQTPRYLIKTRGQQVTLSCSPISGHRSVSWYQQTPGQGLQFLFEYFSETQRNKGNFPGRFSGRQFSNSRSEMNVSTLELGDSALYLCASSFARTFNNEQFFGPGTRLTVL.

V gene TRBV7-3 combines with J gene TRBJ1-2; D unclear. In germline, CDR1 is SGHTA, CDR2 FQGTGA. The length of the CDR3 is 15 residues. V lost 0 bases and J lost 5, with 13 bases in between. The CDR3 reads CASSLTGGGRYGYTF. The CDR3 DNA reads as TGTGCCAGCAGCTTAACCGGCGGTGGGAGATATGGCTACACCTTC.

The chain is built from TRBV6-1 and TRBJ1-1; tentative D call: TRBD1 (5 bases). Per the germline V gene, CDR1 is MNHNS and CDR2 is SASEGT. Trimming stripped 4 bases from V and 7 bases from J, with 13 bases between. The CDR3 totals 13 residues. In nucleotides, the CDR3 is TGTGCCAGCAGTGTTGACAGCTGGGGTGAAGCTTTCTTT. Amino acids: CASSVDSWGEAFF.

This clonotype was seen a few times. The rearrangement uses TRBV12-3 or TRBV12-4 and TRBJ2-1, with 9 bases identical to TRBD2. J lost 5 bases, V lost 6 bases, and 11 bases had no gene match. The CDR3 contains 16 residues. The CDR3 nucleotides read TGTGCCAGCAGCGCAACCGGGACTAGCCCTGACAATGAGCAGTTCTTC. Its translation: CASSATGTSPDNEQFF.

This clonotype was seen only a few times. The J gene is TRBJ2-1, the V gene TRBV6-1; TRBD1 matches 9 bases. Germline values: CDR1 MNHNS, CDR2 SASEGT. Trimming cost V 5 bases and J 6 bases; bases outside gene matches: 5. This CDR3 spans 14 amino acids. The CDR3 DNA follows: TGTGCCAGCAGTACCGGACAGGGGTTCAATGAGCAGTTCTTC. Its translation: CASSTGQGFNEQFF.

This clonotype was found many times. The chain is built from TRBV29-1 and TRBJ2-3; D unclear. Trimming pared 3 bases from V and 1 base from J, leaving 23 bases between. The V gene's germline CDR1 is SQVTM and CDR2 ANQGSEA. The CDR3 has 18 residues. The CDR3, as DNA: TGCAGCGTTGAGGACCCACTTTTCCCTACCCCTCGCACAGATACGCAGTATTTT. Translation gives CSVEDPLFPTPRTDTQYF.

The chain links TRBV10-3 to TRBJ2-7; 14 nucleotides line up with TRBD2. The CDR3 runs to 15 residues. Germline CDR1 ENHRY, CDR2 SYGVKD. After removal of 7 bases from V and 3 bases from J, the junction contained 5 bases not matched to a gene. The CDR3 here is CAINQGLAGDYEQYF. DNA for the CDR3: TGTGCCATCAACCAGGGACTAGCGGGAGACTACGAGCAGTACTTC.

Ten or more counts support this clonotype. The chain is built from TRBV2 and TRBJ2-1; D unclear. The CDR3 spans 14 residues. Germline V gives CDR1 SNHLY, CDR2 FYNNEI. V was clipped by 3 bases and J by 4 bases, with 10 bases between them. This CDR3 reads CASSDRQFYNEQFF. Written as DNA, the CDR3 is TGTGCCAGCAGTGATAGGCAATTTTACAATGAGCAGTTCTTC.